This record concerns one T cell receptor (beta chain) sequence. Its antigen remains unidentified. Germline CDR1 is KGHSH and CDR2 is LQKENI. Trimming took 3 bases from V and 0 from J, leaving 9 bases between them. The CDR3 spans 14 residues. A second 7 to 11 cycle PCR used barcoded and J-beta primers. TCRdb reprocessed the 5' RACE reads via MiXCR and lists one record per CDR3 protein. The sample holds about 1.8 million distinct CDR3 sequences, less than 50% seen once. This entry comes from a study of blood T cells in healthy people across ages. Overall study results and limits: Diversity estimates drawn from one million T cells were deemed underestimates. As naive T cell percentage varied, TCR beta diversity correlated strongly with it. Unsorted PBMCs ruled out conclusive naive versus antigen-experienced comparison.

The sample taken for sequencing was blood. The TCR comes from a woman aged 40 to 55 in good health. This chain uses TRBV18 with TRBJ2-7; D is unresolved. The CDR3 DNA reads TGTGCCAGCTCACCGGAACAGTCCTCCTACGAGCAGTACTTC. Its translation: CASSPEQSSYEQYF.